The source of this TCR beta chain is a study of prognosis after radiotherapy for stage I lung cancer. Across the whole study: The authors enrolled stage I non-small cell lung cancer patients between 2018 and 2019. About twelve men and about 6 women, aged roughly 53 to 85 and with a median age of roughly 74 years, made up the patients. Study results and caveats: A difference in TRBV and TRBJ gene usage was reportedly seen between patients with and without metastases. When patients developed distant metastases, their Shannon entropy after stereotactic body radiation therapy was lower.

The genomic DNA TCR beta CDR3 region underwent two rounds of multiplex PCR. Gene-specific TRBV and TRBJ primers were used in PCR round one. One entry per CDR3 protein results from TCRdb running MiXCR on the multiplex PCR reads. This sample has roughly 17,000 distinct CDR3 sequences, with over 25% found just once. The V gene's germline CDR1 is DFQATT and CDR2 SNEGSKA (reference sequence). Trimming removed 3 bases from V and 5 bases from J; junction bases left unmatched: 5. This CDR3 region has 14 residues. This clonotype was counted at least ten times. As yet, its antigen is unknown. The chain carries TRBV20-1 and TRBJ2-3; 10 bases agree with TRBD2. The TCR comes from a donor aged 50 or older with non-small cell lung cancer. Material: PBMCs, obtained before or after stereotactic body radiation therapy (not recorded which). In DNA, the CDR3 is TGCAGTGCTAGTTCTAGCGGGAGTGAAGATACGCAGTATTTT. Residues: CSASSSGSEDTQYF.